The clone carrying this T cell receptor beta chain was counted at least ten times. Its antigen is unidentified. These data originate in a study of molecular identifiers for immune sequencing clone quantification. Previously described methods with listed TCR primers produced the bulk TCR libraries. In TCRdb, the PCR reads were re-called with MiXCR into one record per CDR3 protein. This sample has over 550,000 distinct CDR3 sequences; about 25% occur once, and the top ten carry 0.75% to 0.8%. Germline V gene data show CDR1 as MNHNS and CDR2 as SASEGT. V lost 3 bases, J lost 6 bases, and 10 bases lay in between. The length of the CDR3 is 13 residues. Investigators produced naive CD8 libraries from 20,000 to 1,000,000 sorted cells, drawing on 10%, 30% or 50% RNA. Overall study results and limits: Under 1% of molecules in naive cells, but over 99% of effector molecules, belonged to clones above 20 RNA copies. Identical TCR molecules that share a barcode could lead to an underestimation of highly expanded clone sizes.

The chain has TRBV6-1 and TRBJ2-3; D could derive from TRBD1 or TRBD2 (5 bases each). This receptor was obtained from a human donor in good health. Some libraries in this study had Jurkat cell RNA spiked in. The source material was naive CD8+ T cells from blood, with Jurkat cell RNA spiked in. Indicated subset: FACS-sorted CD8+CD4-CCR7+CD45RA+ naive T cells. This chain's CDR3 is CASSDSGPDTQYF. CDR3 bases: TGTGCCAGCAGTGATTCGGGGCCTGATACGCAGTATTTT.